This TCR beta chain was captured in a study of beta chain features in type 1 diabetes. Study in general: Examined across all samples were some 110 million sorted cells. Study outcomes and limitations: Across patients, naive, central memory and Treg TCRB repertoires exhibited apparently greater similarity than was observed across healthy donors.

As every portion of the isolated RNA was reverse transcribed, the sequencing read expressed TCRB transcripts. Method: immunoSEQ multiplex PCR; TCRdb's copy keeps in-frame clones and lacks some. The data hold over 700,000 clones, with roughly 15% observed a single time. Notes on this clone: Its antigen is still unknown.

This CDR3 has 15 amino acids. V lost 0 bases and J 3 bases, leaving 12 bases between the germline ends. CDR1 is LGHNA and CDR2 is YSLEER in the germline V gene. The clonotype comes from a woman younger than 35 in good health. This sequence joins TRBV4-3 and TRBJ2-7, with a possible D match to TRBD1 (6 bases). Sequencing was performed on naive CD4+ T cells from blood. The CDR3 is CASSQDHQGFYEQYF. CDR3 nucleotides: TGCGCCAGCAGCCAAGATCATCAGGGGTTCTACGAGCAGTACTTC.